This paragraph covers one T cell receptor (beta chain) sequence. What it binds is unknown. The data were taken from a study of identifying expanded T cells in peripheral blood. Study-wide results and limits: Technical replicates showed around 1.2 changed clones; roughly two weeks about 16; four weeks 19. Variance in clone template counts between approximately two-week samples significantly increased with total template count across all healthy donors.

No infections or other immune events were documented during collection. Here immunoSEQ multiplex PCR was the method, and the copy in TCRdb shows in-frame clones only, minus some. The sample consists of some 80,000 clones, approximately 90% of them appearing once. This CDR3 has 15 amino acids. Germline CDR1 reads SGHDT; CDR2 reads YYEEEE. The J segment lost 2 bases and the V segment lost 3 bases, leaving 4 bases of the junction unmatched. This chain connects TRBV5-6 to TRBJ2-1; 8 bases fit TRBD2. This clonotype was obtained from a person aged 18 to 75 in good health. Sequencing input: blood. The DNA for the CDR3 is TGTGCCAGCAGCTCTGGACTAGCACCCTACAATGAGCAGTTCTTC. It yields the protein CASSSGLAPYNEQFF.